This is a list of T cell receptor beta chains from one sample in a study of cytomegalovirus exposure and HLA in healthy donors. Libraries were prepared by immunoSEQ multiplex PCR; TCRdb keeps only in-frame clonotypes and omits some of them. The sample carries about 170,000 clones, around 83% recorded once. Sequenced input: PBMCs. The receptors were gathered from a man between 18 and 35 years old in good health and CMV-seropositive. CDR3s include the opening cysteine and the closing phenylalanine or tryptophan. A D gene is named only where the DNA matches it firmly. The listing skips clone size in some rows; elsewhere it reads once, few, many or a size class.

size: NA
V: TRBV6-1
J: TRBJ1-3
D: NA
DNA: TGTGCCAGCAGGGGAGGGGGCTCTGGAAACACCATATATTTT
CDR3: CASRGGGSGNTIYF

size: NA
V: TRBV5-1
J: TRBJ1-3
D: NA
DNA: TGCGCCAGCAGCAAAACGCAGGGCTCTGGAAACACCATATATTTT
CDR3: CASSKTQGSGNTIYF

size: NA
V: TRBV7-7
J: TRBJ1-5
D: TRBD1
DNA: TGTGCTAGCAGCTACCGGGACAGGGGGGTAGTGGGGAGTCAGCCCCAGCATTTT
CDR3: CASSYRDRGVVGSQPQHF

size: NA
V: TRBV7-6
J: TRBJ2-1
D: NA
DNA: TGTGCCAGCAGCTTTCGGGCGGGGACCTCCTACAATGAGCAGTTCTTC
CDR3: CASSFRAGTSYNEQFF

size: NA
V: TRBV4-3
J: TRBJ2-1
D: TRBD2
DNA: TGCGCCAGCAGCCAAGATGGGACTAGCGGAAACAATGAGCAGTTCTTC
CDR3: CASSQDGTSGNNEQFF

size: once
V: TRBV7-2
J: TRBJ2-2
D: NA
DNA: TGTGCCAGCAGCGCCGTTAACCCCCGGGGCGGGGAGCTGTTTTTT
CDR3: CASSAVNPRGGELFF

size: NA
V: TRBV5-4
J: TRBJ1-1
D: NA
DNA: TGTGCCAGCAGCTTGGAGGCAGGGCTGGAGACTGAAGCTTTCTTT
CDR3: CASSLEAGLETEAFF

size: NA
V: TRBV4-3
J: TRBJ2-2
D: NA
DNA: TGCGCCAGCAGCTCAGGGACAAGGAACACCGGGGAGCTGTTTTTT
CDR3: CASSSGTRNTGELFF

size: NA
V: TRBV30
J: TRBJ1-1
D: NA
DNA: TGTGCCTGGAGGGGCAGTGGGCATACTGAAGCTTTCTTT
CDR3: CAWRGSGHTEAFF

size: NA
V: TRBV4-2
J: TRBJ2-3
D: TRBD1
DNA: TGTGCCAGCAGCCAAGGGGGAGGACAGGGGGGCACAGATACGCAGTATTTT
CDR3: CASSQGGGQGGTDTQYF

size: NA
V: TRBV7-9
J: TRBJ2-7
D: TRBD1
DNA: TGTGCCAGCACCCCCGACGGGACAGGAGCCTACGAGCAGTACTTC
CDR3: CASTPDGTGAYEQYF

size: NA
V: TRBV11-3
J: TRBJ1-4
D: NA
DNA: TGTGCCAGCAGCCGGGGAGGGAGTAATGAAAAACTGTTTTTT
CDR3: CASSRGGSNEKLFF

size: once
V: TRBV18
J: TRBJ1-6
D: NA
DNA: TGTGCCAGCTCACCGCAGGGCCGCAGCTCCTATAATTCACCCCTCCACTTT
CDR3: CASSPQGRSSYNSPLHF

size: NA
V: TRBV9
J: TRBJ2-3
D: NA
DNA: TGTGCCAGCAGCGTAGCTATATCCGCGGGGGATACGCAGTATTTT
CDR3: CASSVAISAGDTQYF